Following are 25 T cell receptor beta chains from one sample sequenced in a study of T-cell reconstitution after alpha-beta-depleted transplantation in children. Unique molecular identifiers were incorporated during preparation of the TCRbeta library. TCRdb reprocessed the PCR reads with MiXCR, giving one entry per CDR3 protein. The table shows about 980,000 distinct CDR3 sequences, with around 30% occurring only once. This material consisted of PBMCs, mostly from graft donor cells, taken 360 days after TCRalphabeta/CD19-depleted stem cell transplant. The receptors were sampled from a boy younger than two who had a stem cell transplant for SCID, so the T cells may come from the graft donor.

The gene calls are TRBV6-1 and TRBJ1-1, with D unclear. The CDR3 totals 14 residues. The germline V gene encodes CDR1 MNHNS and CDR2 SASEGT. The ends were cut back, 6 bases at V and 4 bases at J, with 15 bases in the middle. Written as DNA, the CDR3 is TGTGCCAGCAGGCATCAACGGCGTCTCACTGAAGCTTTCTTT. Amino acid sequence: CASRHQRRLTEAFF.

The chain has TRBV5-1 and TRBJ1-3, with 12 bases identical to TRBD1. Germline lookup yields CDR1 SGHRS and CDR2 YFSETQ. This CDR3 region has 14 residues. V was pared by 4 bases and J by 8 bases, with 4 bases of the junction left unmatched. The DNA of the CDR3 is TGCGCCAGCAGCGGGACAGGGGGCGAAGACACCATATATTTT. Translation: CASSGTGGEDTIYF.

The CDR3 loop is CASSLEGGSGEKLFF. DNA of the CDR3: TGCGCCAGCAGCTTGGAAGGGGGTTCGGGTGAAAAACTGTTTTTT. V usage is TRBV5-1 and J usage is TRBJ1-4; a possible D gene is TRBD1 (6 bases). Between the trimmed V and J ends, which lost 0 bases and 7 bases, there was a span of 13 bases. The CDR3 is 15 residues long. Germline V lookup: CDR1 SGHRS, CDR2 YFSETQ.

The chain couples TRBV28 to TRBJ2-5; tentative D call: TRBD2 (7 bases). Trimming shortened V by 8 bases and J by 13 bases, and 29 bases separated the two germline ends. Germline V CDR1 and CDR2: MDHEN, SYDVKM. This CDR3 spans 15 amino acids. The CDR3 nucleotides read TGTGCCAGCTCCCAGGGGACTACTGGGACCGAGCGGGCGTACTTC. Translated: CASSQGTTGTERAYF.

V usage is TRBV7-9 and J usage is TRBJ2-7, with a weak D call TRBD2 (6 bases). This CDR3 spans 13 amino acids. Trimming removed 4 bases from V and 1 base from J, with 8 bases in between. CDR1 SEHNR and CDR2 FQNEAQ come from the germline V gene (reference sequence). The CDR3 region is CASSSGVSYEQYF. CDR3 nucleotides: TGTGCCAGCAGCTCGGGGGTATCCTACGAGCAGTACTTC.

The rearrangement links TRBV2 to TRBJ2-4, with 11 nucleotides matching TRBD2. This CDR3 is 17 amino acids long. CDR1 SNHLY and CDR2 FYNNEI come from the germline V gene. After removal of 5 bases from V and 0 bases from J, the junction contained 6 bases not matched to a gene. CDR3 protein: CASSNGLAGQAKNIQYF. CDR3 sequence (DNA): TGTGCCAGCAGTAATGGACTAGCGGGCCAAGCCAAAAACATTCAGTACTTC. Drawing the rest from reference TRBV2 and TRBJ2-4, the complete variable domain is EPEVTQTPSHQVTQMGQEVILRCVPISNHLYFYWYRQILGQKVEFLVSFYNNEISEKSEIFDDQFSVERPDGSNFTLKIRSTKLEDSAMYFCASSNGLAGQAKNIQYFGAGTRLSVL.

This sequence joins TRBV4-3 and TRBJ2-1, with a weak D call TRBD1 (7 bases). The germline V gene has CDR1 LGHNA and CDR2 YSLEER. The CDR3 is made up of 16 amino acids. The V and J ends lost 0 bases and 4 bases respectively, with 13 bases between them. The CDR3 bases are TGCGCCAGCAGCCAAGACTCCCAGGGGGGTTACAATGAGCAGTTCTTC. This encodes CASSQDSQGGYNEQFF.

The chain is built from TRBV4-1 and TRBJ1-4; D unclear. Trimming pared 1 base from V and 4 bases from J, leaving 10 bases between. Germline values: CDR1 MGHRA, CDR2 YSYEKL. The CDR3 extends over 15 amino acids. The CDR3 DNA sequence: TGCGCCAGCAGCCAAGTGGGGTTCCTTAATGAAAAACTGTTTTTT. Protein sequence: CASSQVGFLNEKLFF.

The rearrangement joins TRBV2 to TRBJ1-1, with TRBD1 matching 10 bases. Trimming at V came to 5 bases and at J to 3 bases, leaving 12 bases not matched to a gene. This CDR3 has 17 residues. Germline V lookup: CDR1 SNHLY, CDR2 FYNNEI. CDR3 region: CASSRRRSGTGDTEAFF. In DNA, the CDR3 is TGTGCCAGCAGTCGTAGGAGATCCGGGACAGGGGACACTGAAGCTTTCTTT.

This chain connects TRBV13 to TRBJ1-1; no clear D. Trimming stripped 10 bases from V and 5 bases from J, with 11 bases between. There are 11 residues in the CDR3. Per germline, CDR1 PRHDT and CDR2 FYEKMQ (reference sequence). Here the CDR3 reads CATAEGTEAFF. The CDR3 DNA reads TGTGCCACAGCAGAAGGAACTGAAGCTTTCTTT.

The V and J genes are TRBV28 and TRBJ1-2, with D uncertain. There are 12 residues in the CDR3. Germline CDR1 is MDHEN and CDR2 is SYDVKM. The V end was cut by 6 bases, the J end by 4 bases, with 9 bases between. Written as DNA, the CDR3 is TGTGCCAGCAGGAGGATTACCTATGGCTACACCTTC. This gives the protein CASRRITYGYTF.

This chain links TRBV12-3 or TRBV12-4 with TRBJ2-3, with no clear D. Trimming removed 2 bases from V and 0 bases from J, with 12 bases in between. The CDR3 covers 16 residues. The CDR3 DNA is TGTGCCAGCAGTTTAATAGGACGTCCTAGCACAGATACGCAGTATTTT. As protein: CASSLIGRPSTDTQYF.

The chain carries TRBV12-3 or TRBV12-4 and TRBJ2-4, with 8 bases matching TRBD2. This CDR3 comprises 16 residues. V was pared by 1 base and J by 8 bases, with 10 bases of the junction left unmatched. The CDR3 DNA sequence: TGTGCCAGCAGTTTAGGCGGGGGGCTTTACGAGGACATTCAGTACTTC. Amino acids: CASSLGGGLYEDIQYF.

This clonotype has only a few counts. The V gene is TRBV12-3 or TRBV12-4, the J gene TRBJ2-3; no firm D call. Trimming cost V 7 bases and J 0 bases, with 14 bases left between them. The CDR3 spans 15 residues. CDR3 nucleotide sequence: TGTGCCAGCATAAGGTACCTTGAGAGCACAGATACGCAGTATTTT. This encodes CASIRYLESTDTQYF.

V gene TRBV24-1 combines with J gene TRBJ2-1; D not certain. V dropped 4 bases and J dropped 7 bases, with 19 bases sitting between them. The germline V gene has CDR1 KGHDR and CDR2 SFDVKD. This CDR3 is 16 amino acids long. Here the CDR3 DNA reads TGTGCCACCAGTGAGGCCTCTAAAATCAAAGGAAATGAGCAGTTCTTC. Translating it yields CATSEASKIKGNEQFF.

Here the CDR3 reads CATRQGLTLRETQYF. DNA of the CDR3: TGTGCCACCAGACAGGGCCTGACCCTTCGGGAGACCCAGTACTTC. The chain uses TRBV15 and TRBJ2-5; D is perhaps TRBD1 (6 bases). The length of the CDR3 is 15 residues. The V and J ends lost 6 bases and 5 bases respectively, with 19 bases between them. From germline, CDR1 is LNHNV and CDR2 YYDKDF (reference sequence).

The rearrangement uses TRBV12-3 or TRBV12-4 and TRBJ2-7; TRBD1 matches 8 bases. J was trimmed by 3 bases and V by 6 bases; bases with no gene match: 4. The CDR3 has 13 residues. CDR3 in amino acids: CASRAGQGYEQYF. CDR3 DNA sequence: TGTGCCAGCAGGGCCGGACAGGGCTACGAGCAGTACTTC.

V and J are TRBV12-3 or TRBV12-4 and TRBJ2-6; tentatively, D is TRBD1 (7 bases). The V end was cut by 7 bases, the J end by 0 bases, with 25 bases between. CDR3 size: 20 residues. The CDR3 DNA reads TGTGCCAGCACTCCGATCACAGGGGAGGCCTTTATCTCTGGGGCCAACGTCCTGACTTTC. Protein sequence: CASTPITGEAFISGANVLTF.

The chain has TRBV7-8 and TRBJ2-1; 9 nucleotides match TRBD2. In germline, CDR1 is SGHVS, CDR2 FQNEAQ. V shed 4 bases and J 7 bases; nucleotides not matched to a gene: 17. The CDR3 runs 18 residues. CDR3 amino acids: CASSSKRSGGPFGNEQFF. As DNA, the CDR3 is TGTGCCAGCAGCTCAAAACGTAGCGGGGGCCCCTTTGGGAATGAGCAGTTCTTC.

The rearrangement links TRBV20-1 to TRBJ2-5; D is perhaps TRBD2 (5 bases). Trimming removed 3 bases at V and 1 base at J, with 6 bases between. CDR3 size: 12 residues. The germline V gene has CDR1 DFQATT and CDR2 SNEGSKA (reference sequence). In DNA, the CDR3 is TGCAGTGCTAGGGAGGCCCAAGAGACCCAGTACTTC. Translated, it gives CSAREAQETQYF.

Notes on this clonotype: The conserved phenylalanine or tryptophan normally closing the CDR3 is absent here, so this likely arose from a read error. The chain's CDR3 is CSARRGGVGSPLHV. The CDR3 DNA sequence: TGCAGTGCTAGGAGGGGCGGGGTAGGTTCACCCCTCCACGTT. The chain is built from TRBV20-1 and TRBJ1-6; maybe TRBD1 (5 bases). The CDR3 is made up of 14 amino acids. In germline, CDR1 is DFQATT, CDR2 SNEGSKA (reference sequence). Trimming removed 3 bases from V and 9 bases from J, with 15 bases in between.

The rearrangement links TRBV4-2 to TRBJ2-1; TRBD2 is a possible D gene (6 bases). Germline lookup yields CDR1 LGHNA and CDR2 YNFKEQ. This CDR3 region has 15 residues. Deletions cut 2 bases from V and 9 bases from J, with 17 bases between. The CDR3 sequence: CASSQPGTPGGEQFF. In nucleotides, the CDR3 is TGTGCCAGCAGCCAACCCGGGACCCCCGGGGGTGAGCAGTTCTTC.

This clonotype was counted only a few times. The J gene is TRBJ2-1, the V gene TRBV20-1, with 11 bases lining up with TRBD1. The CDR3 runs to 14 residues. The V gene's germline CDR1 is DFQATT and CDR2 SNEGSKA (reference sequence). Unmatched junction bases numbered 6, after V lost 5 bases and J lost 6 bases. The CDR3 reads CSAGRTGGLNEQFF. The CDR3, as DNA: TGCAGTGCTGGAAGGACAGGGGGCCTCAATGAGCAGTTCTTC.

The genes are TRBV28 and TRBJ1-1; perhaps TRBD1 as D (6 bases). Germline loops: CDR1 MDHEN, CDR2 SYDVKM. The CDR3 totals 15 residues. With 10 bases removed from V and 1 base from J, the gap between germline ends came to 19 bases. Here the CDR3 DNA reads TGTGCCACCTCTAGGTTCGGGGGCGCGAACACTGAAGCTTTCTTT. This encodes CATSRFGGANTEAFF.

This clonotype has just a few counts. One end of the junction fails to match germline, which may point to a read error. This chain uses TRBV20-1 with TRBJ1-2, with 9 bases fitting TRBD1. This CDR3 is 14 amino acids long. CDR1 and CDR2 from the germline V gene are DFQATT and SNEGSKA (reference sequence). Here the CDR3 reads CSARDRGQGGAGLF. The CDR3 nucleotides read TGCAGTGCTAGAGATCGGGGACAGGGAGGTGCGGGGCTCTTC.